These 7 T cell receptor beta chains originate from one sample sequenced in a study of blood T cell repertoires in COVID-19. Assay used: immunoSEQ multiplex PCR; TCRdb lists only in-frame clones, some missing. The table includes about 140,000 clones, around four fifths detected once. Sequencing was done on a sample of PBMCs or T cells enriched from blood (not recorded which). Every receptor here comes from a woman in her forties or fifties with acute COVID-19.

The J gene is TRBJ2-7, the V gene TRBV12-2; the table's D call of TRBD1 was not tested on the DNA. TRBV12-2 is a known pseudogene. The CDR3 is made up of 14 amino acids. The CDR3 DNA sequence: TGTGCAAGTCGTAAGGACACAATGTTCCACGAGCAGTACTTC. Encoded protein: CASRKDTMFHEQYF.

V and J are TRBV6-4 and TRBJ1-2; the match to TRBD1 covers 8 bases. Trimming removed 3 bases from V and 5 bases from J; junction bases left unmatched: 20. CDR3 length: 19 amino acids. Per the germline V gene, CDR1 is MRHNA and CDR2 is SNTAGT. The DNA of the CDR3 is TGTGCCAGCAGTGAGTCTGTCCCGGGACAGGAGATTGCCAGGTATGGCTACACCTTC. Residues: CASSESVPGQEIARYGYTF.

V usage is TRBV4-1 and J usage is TRBJ1-3; the D gene is possibly TRBD1 (5 bases). Trimming shortened V by 3 bases and J by 4 bases, and 22 bases separated the two germline ends. The CDR3 sequence is 18 residues long. CDR1 and CDR2 from the germline V gene are MGHRA and YSYEKL. This CDR3 reads CASSHPPQAGGSGNTIYF. In DNA form, the CDR3 reads TGCGCCAGCAGCCATCCCCCCCAGGCGGGGGGGTCGGGAAACACCATATATTTT.

The genes are TRBV9 and TRBJ2-6; tentative D call: TRBD2 (5 bases). The CDR3 length is 17 residues. Trimming pared 0 bases from V and 0 bases from J, leaving 10 bases between. Germline CDR1 is SGDLS and CDR2 is YYNGEE. CDR3 amino acids: CASSVGGHPSGANVLTF. Written as DNA, the CDR3 is TGTGCCAGCAGCGTAGGAGGGCACCCCTCTGGGGCCAACGTCCTGACTTTC.

This clone occurred a few times. The rearrangement joins TRBV4-1 to TRBJ2-7; TRBD2 agrees at 15 bases. Germline V gene data show CDR1 as MGHRA and CDR2 as YSYEKL. Trimming at V came to 0 bases and at J to 1 base, leaving 7 bases not matched to a gene. This CDR3 contains 19 residues. As DNA, the CDR3 is TGCGCCAGCAGCCAAGAGCCCCCCGGGACTAGCGGGGGGTCCTACGAGCAGTACTTC. Protein: CASSQEPPGTSGGSYEQYF.

The CDR3 DNA reads as TGTGCCACCAGGGAGGGGATCTATGGCTACACCTTC. Protein product: CATREGIYGYTF. This sequence joins TRBV6-5 and TRBJ1-2, with TRBD1 as a possible D gene (5 bases). The ends were cut back, 10 bases at V and 4 bases at J, with 13 bases in the middle. Germline V gives CDR1 MNHEY, CDR2 SVGAGI. The CDR3 sequence is 12 residues long.

The chain employs TRBV6-5 and TRBJ2-5; 10 bases match TRBD1. The J segment lost 5 bases and the V segment lost 0 bases, leaving 6 bases of the junction unmatched. The CDR3 is 16 amino acids. The germline V gene encodes CDR1 MNHEY and CDR2 SVGAGI. The CDR3 loop is CASSYSRTGGEETQYF. The CDR3 bases are TGTGCCAGCAGTTACTCGCGGACAGGGGGGGAGGAGACCCAGTACTTC.